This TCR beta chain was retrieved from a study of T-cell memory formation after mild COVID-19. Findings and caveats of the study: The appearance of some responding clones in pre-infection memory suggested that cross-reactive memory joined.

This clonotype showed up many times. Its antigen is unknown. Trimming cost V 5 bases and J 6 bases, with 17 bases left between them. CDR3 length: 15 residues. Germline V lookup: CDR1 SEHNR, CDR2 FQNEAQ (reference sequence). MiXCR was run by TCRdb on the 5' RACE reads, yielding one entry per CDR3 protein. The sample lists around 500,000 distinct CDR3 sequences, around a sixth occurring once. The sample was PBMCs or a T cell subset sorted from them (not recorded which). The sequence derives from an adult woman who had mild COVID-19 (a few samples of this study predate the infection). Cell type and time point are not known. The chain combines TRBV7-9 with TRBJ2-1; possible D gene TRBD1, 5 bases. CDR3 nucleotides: TGTGCCAGCAGCCCGCACGTCCAGGGTCTCAATGAGCAGTTCTTC. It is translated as CASSPHVQGLNEQFF.